The 7 T cell receptor beta chains listed next were all sequenced from one sample in a study of response to subunit inactivated influenza vaccine. TCRdb analysed the RT-PCR reads with MiXCR anew, one entry per CDR3 protein. The sample has fewer than 650,000 distinct CDR3 sequences; under 15% are singletons. The source material was PBMCs from blood, sampled roughly 46 days after vaccination. Every receptor here comes from a man between 50 and 59 years old who received an inactivated influenza vaccine.

A note on this clonotype: It may be a read error: a sequence one base away is much more abundant. CDR3 nucleotides: TGCGCCAGCATCCCTGGCCCTCCGGTAGAGACCCAGTACTTC. The encoded protein is CASIPGPPVETQYF. This chain links TRBV5-1 with TRBJ2-5; D is ambiguous. V gave up 6 bases and J gave up 4 bases, with 16 bases separating them. Germline lookup yields CDR1 SGHRS and CDR2 YFSETQ. The CDR3 has 14 residues.

For the CDR3, the DNA is TGTGCCAGCAGCCAAGATGTGGGACAGCCCCAGCATTTT. Translating it yields CASSQDVGQPQHF. The chain employs TRBV3-1 and TRBJ1-5; D not certain. Germline values: CDR1 LGHDT, CDR2 YNNKEL (reference sequence). Trimming removed 0 bases from V and 7 bases from J, with 7 bases in between. The CDR3 runs to 13 residues. The full variable domain, in which reference TRBV3-1 and TRBJ1-5 provide the parts outside the CDR3, is DTAVSQTPKYLVTQMGNDKSIKCEQNLGHDTMYWYKQDSKKFLKIMFSYNNKELIINETVPNRFSPKSPDKAHLNLHINSLELGDSAVYFCASSQDVGQPQHFGDGTRLSIL.

In its sample, this clonotype was seen many times. This chain uses TRBV28 with TRBJ2-7; unclear D gene. Trimming left V 6 bases short and J 2 bases short, with 14 bases between. CDR3 length: 14 amino acids. Germline V gives CDR1 MDHEN, CDR2 SYDVKM. CDR3 DNA sequence: TGTGCCAGCAGCGTATCTGGAGTTCCCTACGAGCAGTACTTC. It translates to CASSVSGVPYEQYF.

Remarks on this clonotype: A much larger clone differs by one base, so this may be a read error. This chain links TRBV6-5 with TRBJ2-1; maybe TRBD1 (5 bases). Germline V lookup: CDR1 MNHEY, CDR2 SVGAGI. Trimming pared 2 bases from V and 0 bases from J, leaving 5 bases between. The CDR3 spans 14 residues. DNA for the CDR3: TGTGCCAGCAGTTACGACAGCTCCTACAATGAGCAGTTCTTC. Its translation: CASSYDSSYNEQFF.

Worth noting for this clonotype: The junction does not match germline at one end; this may be a read error. The rearrangement uses TRBV14 and TRBJ2-1; the match to TRBD2 covers 12 bases. Per the germline V gene, CDR1 is SGHDN and CDR2 is FVKESK. This CDR3 is built from 17 residues. CDR3 bases: TGTGGCAGCAGCCAGTTTCTAGCGGGAGGGGGCTACAATGAGCAGTTCTTC. Its translation: CGSSQFLAGGGYNEQFF. Complete variable domain (other parts from reference TRBV14 and TRBJ2-1): EAGVTQFPSHSVIEKGQTVTLRCDPISGHDNLYWYRRVMGKEIKFLLHFVKESKQDESGMPNNRFLAERTGGTYSTLKVQPAELEDSGVYFCGSSQFLAGGGYNEQFFGPGTRLTVL.

The chain links TRBV12-3 or TRBV12-4 to TRBJ2-5; 8 nucleotides match TRBD2. V gave up 6 bases and J gave up 3 bases; unmatched junction bases: 3. The CDR3 has 13 amino acids. The CDR3 DNA reads as TGTGCCAGCAGCACACTAGCGGAAGAGACCCAGTACTTC. Residues: CASSTLAEETQYF.

This clonotype occurred a few times. The J gene is TRBJ1-6, the V gene TRBV12-3 or TRBV12-4; tentative D call: TRBD1 (6 bases). Trimming stripped 1 base from V and 6 bases from J, with 16 bases between. CDR3 length: 17 amino acids. The CDR3 sequence is CASSLGAGGAGNSPLHF. CDR3 in DNA: TGTGCCAGCAGTTTAGGTGCGGGGGGCGCGGGTAATTCACCCCTCCACTTT.